Listed below are T cell receptor beta chains from one sample, sequenced in a study of tumour-infiltrating T cells in Burkitt lymphoma. Method: immunoSEQ multiplex PCR; TCRdb's copy keeps in-frame clones and lacks some. The sample shows over a thousand clones, under 20% of them seen only once. Sequenced input: tumor tissue. The receptors derive from a human donor with Burkitt lymphoma. Both conserved end residues are part of each CDR3. D genes are given only for firm matches. Some rows mark clone size as missing; the rest say once, few, many or name a class of expanded clone.

length | size | J | V | D | DNA | CDR3
13 | few | TRBJ2-3 | TRBV2 | - | TGTGCCAGCAGTGTCGACTACACAGATACGCAGTATTTT | CASSVDYTDTQYF
15 | few | TRBJ1-1 | TRBV6-5 | - | TGTGCCAGCAGCCGATCCTGGGACGGATTCACTGAAGCTTTCTTT | CASSRSWDGFTEAFF
15 | few | TRBJ2-7 | TRBV5-6 | TRBD1 | TGTGCCAGCAGCTTACCGGGACAGACAACCTACGAGCAGTACTTC | CASSLPGQTTYEQYF
15 | - | TRBJ1-3 | TRBV19 | - | TGTGCCAGCCACCAGACAGACAATTCTGGAAACACCATATATTTT | CASHQTDNSGNTIYF
17 | - | TRBJ2-5 | TRBV7-9 | TRBD1 | TGTGCCAGCAGCTTGGCCAGTTACAGGGGAAACCAAGAGACCCAGTACTTC | CASSLASYRGNQETQYF
16 | few | TRBJ1-2 | TRBV7-9 | - | TGTGCCAGCAGCCTGGACAGACGACCGCGGGGTCCGGGCTACACCTTC | CASSLDRRPRGPGYTF
13 | - | TRBJ1-2 | TRBV13 | TRBD1 | TGTGCCAGCAGCTTCACAGGGGAATACGGCTACACCTTC | CASSFTGEYGYTF
15 | - | TRBJ1-5 | TRBV28 | - | TGTGCCAGCAGATCGACAGATTATAGCAATCAGCCCCAGCATTTT | CASRSTDYSNQPQHF
14 | - | TRBJ2-1 | TRBV11-3 | - | TGTGCCAGCAGCTCTCGGGATAATGGCGATGAGCAGTTCTTC | CASSSRDNGDEQFF
14 | - | TRBJ2-1 | TRBV4-3 | - | TGCGCCAGCAGCCAATTGGAGGCCTACAATGAGCAGTTCTTC | CASSQLEAYNEQFF
13 | few | TRBJ2-7 | TRBV9 | TRBD2 | TGTGCCAGCAGCGTGGGACTAGCCTCCGAGCAGTACTTC | CASSVGLASEQYF
12 | few | TRBJ2-1 | TRBV5-6 | TRBD1 | TGTGCCAGCAGCTGGCGCGGGACAGGGAAGTTCTTC | CASSWRGTGKFF
16 | few | TRBJ1-5 | TRBV2 | - | TGTGTCAGCAGTGATTATGGGTACGCGGGCAATCAGCCTCAGCATTTT | CVSSDYGYAGNQPQHF
17 | - | TRBJ1-2 | TRBV4-1 | TRBD1 | TGCGCCAGCAGCCAACTCCCCGGAGGGGACAGGTGGGATGGCTACACCTTC | CASSQLPGGDRWDGYTF
17 | - | TRBJ1-5 | TRBV28 | TRBD1 | TGTGCCAGCAGCCACAGCCAGACAGGGGACAAGGATCAGCCCCAGCATTTT | CASSHSQTGDKDQPQHF
15 | few | TRBJ1-5 | TRBV27 | - | TGTGCCAGCAGTGTCGGGGGAGGGGTTGTTCAGCCCCAGCATTTT | CASSVGGGVVQPQHF
13 | few | TRBJ2-7 | TRBV6-5 | - | TGTGCCAGCACCACCGACGGAAACTACGAGCAGTACTTC | CASTTDGNYEQYF
12 | - | TRBJ1-2 | TRBV7-8 | - | TGTGCCAGCAGCCGTCACAGGGAGGGCTACACCTTC | CASSRHREGYTF
14 | few | TRBJ1-3 | TRBV21-1 | - | TGTGCCAGCAGCCGTGGGACGGTTGGAAACACCATATATTTT | CASSRGTVGNTIYF
14 | - | TRBJ2-7 | TRBV7-9 | TRBD2 | TGTGCCAGCAGCAAGACTAGCGCGTCCTACGAGCAGTACTTC | CASSKTSASYEQYF
14 | few | TRBJ2-7 | TRBV5-1 | - | TGCGCCAGCAGCTTTGGCAGGGACGCCTACGAGCAGTACTTC | CASSFGRDAYEQYF
13 | - | TRBJ2-5 | TRBV18 | - | TGTGCCAGCTCACGCGGGACAGCGGCGGGGGCGTACTTC | CASSRGTAAGAYF
14 | few | TRBJ1-1 | TRBV5-1 | - | TGCGCCAGCAGCAACGGACAGCCGAACACTGAAGCTTTCTTT | CASSNGQPNTEAFF
15 | few | TRBJ2-3 | TRBV19 | - | TGTGCCAGTAGTATAACGGGCAGCGACACAGATACGCAGTATTTT | CASSITGSDTDTQYF
11 | - | TRBJ2-1 | TRBV5-4 | - | TGTGCCAGCCACTCCTACAATGAGCAGTTCTTC | CASHSYNEQFF
15 | - | TRBJ1-4 | TRBV4-2 | - | TGTGCCAGCAGCCAAGGTACGGGGGGATTCGAAAAACTGTTTTTT | CASSQGTGGFEKLFF